These 7 T cell receptor beta chains share one sample of origin, sequenced in a study of T cells in women clearing cervical HPV infection. Sequencing was performed with immunoSEQ multiplex PCR; in TCRdb, only in-frame clones are kept and a portion is missing. This sample lists fewer than 35,000 clones; its ten largest clones have 2.5% to 3.5%. Source material: blood buffy coat. The receptors here all came from a woman aged 18-69 years with a cervical HPV16 infection that either progressed to CIN3+ or cleared (not recorded which).

Points on this clone: The CDR3 is cut off 3 residues early in the read; its end comes from the germline J gene. This chain uses TRBV5-1 with TRBJ1-2; TRBD1 might be the D (5 bases). There are 14 residues in the CDR3. The ends were cut back, 7 bases at V and 2 bases at J, with 15 bases in the middle. In germline, CDR1 is SGHRS, CDR2 YFSETQ. The CDR3 here is CASARAMENYGYTF. CDR3 bases read: TGCGCCAGCGCCAGGGCGATGGAAAACTATGGC.

Concerning this clone itself: A read error may account for a junction end that differs from germline. The read stops 3 residues short of the end of the CDR3; the missing end is completed from the germline J gene. The chain carries TRBV7-7 and TRBJ2-2; D is perhaps TRBD1 (6 bases). Germline V lookup: CDR1 SSHAT, CDR2 FNYEAQ (reference sequence). This CDR3 spans 15 amino acids. This CDR3 is CASSSSGTRNEKLFF. The DNA read from the CDR3 is TGTGCTAGCAGCTCGTCCGGGACACGTAATGAAAAG.

Remarks on this clone: The read comes to an end 3 residues before the CDR3 does, leaving the germline J gene to fill in the end. This rearrangement joins TRBV6-4 to TRBJ2-1, with TRBD1 identical over 8 bases. This CDR3 has 15 amino acids. Trimming removed 6 bases from V and 2 bases from J; junction bases left unmatched: 6. CDR1 and CDR2 (germline): MRHNA, SNTAGT. The CDR3 region is CASSLGQGPYNEQFF. Incomplete CDR3 DNA: TGTGCCAGCAGCCTCGGACAGGGCCCCTACAATGAG.

Of note for this clone: The read finishes 3 residues shy of the CDR3 end, and the germline J gene is used to complete it. The V and J genes are TRBV19 and TRBJ2-3; 7 bases fit TRBD2. CDR3 length: 14 residues. Germline V gene sequence: CDR1 LNHDA, CDR2 SQIVND (reference sequence). CDR3 protein: CASSPLANQETQYF. The part of the CDR3 DNA that was read is TGTGCCAGTAGTCCACTAGCGAATCAAGAGACG.

Turning to this clone: The read comes to an end 3 residues before the CDR3 does, leaving the germline J gene to fill in the end. V gene TRBV19 combines with J gene TRBJ2-3, with a tentative D call TRBD1 (6 bases). The CDR3 consists of 17 residues. The germline CDR1 and CDR2 sequences are LNHDA and SQIVND (reference sequence). The covered CDR3 bases are TGTGCCAGTAGTACTACAGGGTTTCAAGGTAGCAATCAGCCG. Translating it yields CASSTTGFQGSNQP. The complete CDR3 sequence is CASSTTGFQGSNQPQYF. Full variable domain (remainder filled in from reference TRBV19 and TRBJ2-3): DGGITQSPKYLFRKEGQNVTLSCEQNLNHDAMYWYRQDPGQGLRLIYYSQIVNDFQKGDIAEGYSVSREKKESFPLTVTSAQKNPTAFYLCASSTTGFQGSNQPQYFGPGTRLTVL.

With regard to this clone: Read coverage stops 3 residues before the CDR3 terminus; the germline J gene supplies the remainder. The chain couples TRBV4-2 to TRBJ1-2; TRBD1 might be the D (6 bases). The CDR3 length is 14 residues. The V gene lost 8 bases and the J gene lost 7 bases, with 20 bases spanning the gap. Looked up from germline, CDR1 is LGHNA and CDR2 is YNFKEQ. The sequenced CDR3 bases are TGTGCCAGCGCAAGTACAGGGAATCCCCGTGGC. Protein sequence: CASASTGNPRG. In full, the CDR3 reads CASASTGNPRGYTF.

On this clone itself: The CDR3 goes on 3 residues after the read ends, and that part is filled in from the germline J gene. This chain joins TRBV5-6 and TRBJ2-7, with TRBD1 identical over 7 bases. CDR1 and CDR2 from the germline V gene are SGHDT and YYEEEE. J lost 2 bases, V lost 4 bases, and 9 bases had no gene match. The CDR3 totals 15 residues. CDR3 region: CASSPGQKATYEQYF. The CDR3 DNA, read in part, is TGTGCCAGCAGCCCGGGACAGAAAGCCACCTACGAG.